The 10 T cell receptor beta chains below all came from one sample that was sequenced in a study of OX40 agonist ivuxolimab in advanced cancers. Sequencing used immunoSEQ multiplex PCR; TCRdb keeps in-frame clones, though not all of them. The sample includes tens of thousands of clones, roughly 87% of them seen just once. The sequencing used CD4+ or CD8+ T cells sorted from blood, collected in a trial of the OX40 agonist ivuxolimab. Every receptor here comes from an adult with an advanced solid tumor such as melanoma, head and neck, liver or kidney cancer.

This clone appeared a few times. The chain is built from TRBV5-1 and TRBJ1-4; D gene uncertain. With 4 bases removed from V and 7 bases from J, the gap between germline ends came to 17 bases. The CDR3 extends over 15 amino acids. CDR1 is SGHRS and CDR2 is YFSETQ in the germline V gene. DNA of the CDR3: TGCGCCAGCAGCCCAGAGGGAAGGTCAACTGAAAAACTGTTTTTT. Protein sequence: CASSPEGRSTEKLFF. Based on the CDR3 plus reference TRBV5-1 and TRBJ1-4, the full variable domain is KAGVTQTPRYLIKTRGQQVTLSCSPISGHRSVSWYQQTPGQGLQFLFEYFSETQRNKGNFPGRFSGRQFSNSRSEMNVSTLELGDSALYLCASSPEGRSTEKLFFGSGTQLSVL.

In this sample, this clone turned up a few times. The rearrangement uses TRBV9 and TRBJ2-3, with D maybe TRBD1 (5 bases). The germline V and J ends were trimmed by 3 bases and 3 bases, with 17 bases remaining between them. Germline V gives CDR1 SGDLS, CDR2 YYNGEE. This CDR3 comprises 16 residues. The CDR3 DNA reads TGTGCCAGCAGCGAAAGTAGGGGCCAAAGAACAGATACGCAGTATTTT. Its translation: CASSESRGQRTDTQYF. The full variable domain, completed using reference TRBV9 and TRBJ2-3, is DSGVTQTPKHLITATGQRVTLRCSPRSGDLSVYWYQQSLDQGLQFLIQYYNGEERAKGNILERFSAQQFPDLHSELNLSSLELGDSALYFCASSESRGQRTDTQYFGPGTRLTVL.

The CDR3 is CASSQDQGPYGYTF. In nucleotides, the CDR3 is TGCGCCAGCAGCCAAGATCAGGGGCCATATGGCTACACCTTC. The J gene is TRBJ1-2, the V gene TRBV4-3; a possible D gene is TRBD1 (6 bases). From germline, CDR1 is LGHNA and CDR2 YSLEER. The CDR3 is made up of 14 amino acids. The V end was cut by 0 bases, the J end by 5 bases, with 10 bases between.

The gene calls are TRBV18 and TRBJ1-1; D not certain. Germline CDR1 is KGHSH and CDR2 is LQKENI. V was shortened by 8 bases and J by 2 bases, with 9 bases between the two germline ends. The CDR3 is 12 amino acids. CDR3 loop: CASAGINTEAFF. The CDR3 DNA sequence: TGTGCCAGCGCCGGTATTAACACTGAAGCTTTCTTT.

CDR3 nucleotides: TGTGCCAGCAGCCAGGGGGGCGAGGACACTGAAGCTTTCTTT. Translation: CASSQGGEDTEAFF. V and J are TRBV4-2 and TRBJ1-1, with D possibly matching TRBD1 (6 bases). CDR1 and CDR2 from the germline V gene are LGHNA and YNFKEQ. V lost 3 bases and J lost 3, with 11 bases in between. This CDR3 region has 14 residues.

This chain connects TRBV6-5 to TRBJ2-7; possibly TRBD1 for D (6 bases). Germline V gene lookup returns CDR1 MNHEY and CDR2 SVGAGI. V was shortened by 8 bases and J by 3 bases, with 8 bases between the two germline ends. CDR3 length: 11 residues. In DNA form, the CDR3 reads TGTGCCAGCCAAGGGGGCTACGAGCAGTACTTC. Protein product: CASQGGYEQYF.

The chain employs TRBV29-1 and TRBJ1-2, with D possibly TRBD1 on 6 matching bases. Trimming removed 0 bases at V and 7 bases at J, with 9 bases between. The CDR3 has 12 amino acids. Germline CDR1 reads SQVTM; CDR2 reads ANQGSEA. The CDR3 reads CSVEEGAGGYTF. The CDR3 DNA sequence: TGCAGCGTTGAAGAGGGGGCGGGTGGCTACACCTTC.

The CDR3 loop reads CAWIPGTSGGASTGELFF. DNA of the CDR3: TGTGCCTGGATTCCAGGGACTAGCGGGGGGGCCTCTACCGGGGAGCTGTTTTTT. V and J are TRBV30 and TRBJ2-2, with 16 positions matching TRBD2. The germline CDR1 and CDR2 sequences are GTSNPN and SVGIG (reference sequence). Germline trimming cut 4 bases from V and 5 bases from J; bases unmatched to any gene: 10. The CDR3 spans 18 residues.

The chain uses TRBV10-3 and TRBJ1-5, with 11 bases that match TRBD1. The ends lost 4 bases at V and 4 bases at J; junction bases unmatched: 6. Germline V CDR1 and CDR2: ENHRY, SYGVKD. This CDR3 is 16 amino acids long. This CDR3 is CAISGVDRGLNQPQHF. CDR3 bases: TGTGCCATCAGTGGGGTGGACAGGGGGCTTAATCAGCCCCAGCATTTT.

The chain employs TRBV19 and TRBJ2-7; 7 nucleotides match TRBD1. The CDR3 sequence is 15 residues long. The V gene end was trimmed by 4 bases and the J gene end by 2 bases; junction bases not matched to a gene: 8. The germline V gene has CDR1 LNHDA and CDR2 SQIVND (reference sequence). The CDR3 DNA reads as TGTGCCAGTAGTACTCAGACAGGGCCTACCTACGAGCAGTACTTC. Residues: CASSTQTGPTYEQYF.